The present T cell receptor beta chain was sequenced within a study of post-analysis software for immune sequencing data. Across the study: The courses of disease that were included comprised relapsing-remitting, secondary progressive and progressive-relapsing multiple sclerosis.

Germline V lookup: CDR1 SQVTM, CDR2 ANQGSEA. V was clipped by 5 bases and J by 5 bases; unmatched bases: 7. CDR3 length equals 14 residues. A remark on this clonotype: The antigen remains unidentified.

TCR beta cDNA libraries included unique molecular identifiers. It was from approximately 0.91 to 9.4 million T cells that approximately 500,000 cDNA molecules came. TCRdb passed the PCR reads through MiXCR, listing each CDR3 protein once. The data hold hundreds of thousands of distinct CDR3 sequences, with roughly 45% observed a single time. Study-wide points: Strong co-clustering by F measure was evident for samples that had been prepared in the same batch. Multiple sclerosis was associated with a significant reduction in normalized Chao1 diversity relative to controls. Roughly 5 TRBV segments occurring more often in patients than controls included TRBV5-6, TRBV5-1 and TRBV20-1.

The sample taken for sequencing was blood. The origin of this receptor is a girl aged 5-17 years with multiple sclerosis. This rearrangement joins TRBV29-1 to TRBJ2-7; TRBD2 matches at 12 bases. The CDR3 reads CSVSARTSGNEQYF. In DNA form, the CDR3 reads TGCAGCGTTTCGGCGAGGACTAGCGGGAACGAGCAGTACTTC.